This passage covers 21 T cell receptor beta chains from one sample sequenced in a study of blood T cell repertoires in COVID-19. TCRdb's copy holds only in-frame clones and misses some; the assay was immunoSEQ multiplex PCR. In the table there are 220,000 or so clones, 86% of which are singletons. Sequences were obtained from peripheral blood. The receptors stem from a woman aged 50 to 60 with COVID-19, enrolled during active disease.

With regard to this clone: The germline gene is not matched at one end of the junction; a read error may be the cause. The same CDR3 is also encoded by other DNA sequences in this sample. The chain employs TRBV7-8 and TRBJ1-2, with 8 bases lining up with TRBD1. There are 13 residues in the CDR3. Germline-derived CDR1 and CDR2 are SGHVS and FQNEAQ. CDR3: CASSRQGTYGYTF. The CDR3 bases are TGTGCCAGCAGTCGACAGGGGACCTATGGTTACACCTTC.

This chain connects TRBV12-5 to TRBJ1-3, with D uncertain. Germline CDR1 reads LGHNT; CDR2 reads FRNRAP. V was clipped by 0 bases and J by 8 bases, with 5 bases between them. The CDR3 sequence is 12 residues long. The CDR3 is CASGLVRDTIYF. For the CDR3, the DNA is TGTGCTAGTGGTTTGGTCCGAGACACCATATATTTT. The full variable domain, with the rest looked up from reference TRBV12-5 and TRBJ1-3, is DARVTQTPRHKVTEMGQEVTMRCQPILGHNTVFWYRQTMMQGLELLAYFRNRAPLDDSGMPKDRFSAEMPDATLATLKIQPSEPRDSAVYFCASGLVRDTIYFGEGSWLTVV.

The J gene is TRBJ2-3, the V gene TRBV5-1; 7 bases are shared with TRBD1. CDR3 size: 15 residues. CDR1 SGHRS and CDR2 YFSETQ come from the germline V gene. V dropped 0 bases and J dropped 4; count of bases not matched to a gene: 5. DNA of the CDR3: TGCGCCAGCAGCTTGGGAGAGGGGGCAGCAGATACGCAGTATTTT. Its protein is CASSLGEGAADTQYF.

The V call is TRBV4-1, the J call TRBJ2-1, with a tentative D call TRBD2 (6 bases). V gave up 4 bases and J gave up 2 bases, with 9 bases separating them. The CDR3 covers 14 residues. CDR1 and CDR2 from the germline V gene are MGHRA and YSYEKL. Here the CDR3 DNA reads TGCGCCAGCAGCCCTTCGGGGGCCTACAATGAGCAGTTCTTC. Protein: CASSPSGAYNEQFF.

This chain joins TRBV27 and TRBJ2-3; 8 bases match TRBD1. CDR1 is MNHEY, CDR2 SMNVEV, per germline (reference sequence). J gave up 5 bases and V 10 bases, and 11 bases lay outside the gene matches. The CDR3 extends over 14 amino acids. The CDR3 here is CATQFRGLRDTQYF. In nucleotides, the CDR3 is TGTGCCACCCAGTTCAGGGGGCTCAGAGATACGCAGTATTTT.

The rearrangement uses TRBV3-1 (or the pseudogene TRBV3-2) and TRBJ2-1; 9 nucleotides agree with TRBD2. CDR3 length equals 19 residues. The trim removed 4 bases at V and 0 bases at J, leaving 13 bases unmatched. Germline V gene sequence: CDR1 LGHDT, CDR2 YNNKEL (reference sequence). The CDR3 reads CASSRGSSGGFFSYNEQFF. CDR3 nucleotides: TGTGCCAGCAGCCGAGGCAGTAGCGGGGGATTCTTCTCCTACAATGAGCAGTTCTTC.

The rearrangement uses TRBV18 and TRBJ1-5, with 7 nucleotides matching TRBD1. V trimming: 3 bases; J trimming: 2 bases; junction bases outside the gene matches: 7. Germline-derived CDR1 and CDR2 are KGHSH and LQKENI. This CDR3 comprises 16 residues. CDR3 sequence: CASSPGGGGGNQPQHF. The CDR3 bases are TGTGCCAGCTCACCCGGAGGAGGGGGCGGCAATCAGCCCCAGCATTTT.

The chain links TRBV12-5 to TRBJ2-3, with D perhaps TRBD1 (5 bases). V lost 0 bases and J 7 bases, leaving 8 bases between the germline ends. The CDR3 consists of 13 residues. Germline V gene data show CDR1 as LGHNT and CDR2 as FRNRAP. CDR3 in amino acids: CASGLVGAYTQYF. DNA for the CDR3: TGTGCTAGTGGTTTGGTAGGGGCCTATACGCAGTATTTT.

The gene calls are TRBV19 and TRBJ2-1, with unresolved D. CDR3 length: 16 amino acids. V lost 1 base, J lost 0 bases, and 10 bases lay in between. Germline values: CDR1 LNHDA, CDR2 SQIVND (reference sequence). In DNA, the CDR3 is TGTGCCAGTAGTATAGGGTCCCCACACTCCTACAATGAGCAGTTCTTC. This gives the protein CASSIGSPHSYNEQFF.

This clone turned up a few times. The chain links TRBV6-1 to TRBJ1-2; D is perhaps TRBD1 (5 bases). Germline CDR1 reads MNHNS; CDR2 reads SASEGT. There are 15 residues in the CDR3. V lost 3 bases and J lost 4, with 15 bases in between. CDR3 nucleotide sequence: TGTGCCAGCAGTGACCATCTAGACAGCCTCTATGGCTACACCTTC. Encoded protein: CASSDHLDSLYGYTF.

The chain is built from TRBV5-6 and TRBJ1-2, with 7 positions matching TRBD1. In germline, CDR1 is SGHDT, CDR2 YYEEEE. There are 15 residues in the CDR3. Losses at the gene ends were 4 bases for V and 2 bases for J; bases not matched to a gene: 8. CDR3 in amino acids: CASSTPGGMNYGYTF. CDR3 in DNA: TGTGCCAGCAGCACCCCAGGGGGTATGAACTATGGCTACACCTTC.

V usage is TRBV9 and J usage is TRBJ2-1; tentatively, D is TRBD1 (5 bases). V shed 4 bases and J shed 8 bases, with 10 bases lying between them. CDR3 size: 12 residues. The germline CDR1 and CDR2 sequences are SGDLS and YYNGEE. The CDR3 bases are TGTGCCAGCAGCTCAATAGGGGATGAGCAGTTCTTC. Its translation: CASSSIGDEQFF.

The chain joins TRBV12-3 or TRBV12-4 to TRBJ2-5; TRBD2 is a possible D gene (5 bases). The CDR3 is 13 amino acids. The V end was cut by 1 base, the J end by 5 bases, with 8 bases between. CDR3 loop: CASSLGGLETQYF. CDR3 nucleotide sequence: TGTGCCAGCAGTTTAGGAGGGTTGGAGACCCAGTACTTC.

The gene calls are TRBV6-2 or TRBV6-3 and TRBJ2-7; D unclear. The ends were cut back, 4 bases at V and 5 bases at J, with 9 bases in the middle. The CDR3 consists of 12 residues. Germline values: CDR1 MNHEY, CDR2 SVGEGT. Here the CDR3 DNA reads TGTGCCAGCAGTTCCTCGGGCCACGAGCAGTACGTC. It specifies CASSSSGHEQYV.

The rearrangement joins TRBV7-6 to TRBJ2-5, with a weak D call TRBD1 (5 bases). V lost 6 bases and J 1 base, leaving 9 bases between the germline ends. Germline assignment: CDR1 SGHVS and CDR2 FNYEAQ. This CDR3 has 13 residues. The CDR3 loop reads CASREGVQETQYF. CDR3 sequence (DNA): TGTGCCAGCAGGGAAGGGGTCCAAGAGACCCAGTACTTC.

V usage is TRBV19 and J usage is TRBJ2-5, with TRBD2 matching over 9 bases. The CDR3 runs 16 residues. Germline V gives CDR1 LNHDA, CDR2 SQIVND (reference sequence). Trimming cost V 5 bases and J 7 bases; bases outside gene matches: 14. The CDR3 spells CASSLTGLARGGTQYF. DNA for the CDR3: TGTGCCAGTAGTTTAACAGGACTAGCGCGGGGGGGGACCCAGTACTTC.

V is TRBV5-4 and J is TRBJ1-2, with 7 bases fitting TRBD1. V was clipped by 0 bases and J by 4 bases; unmatched bases: 6. The CDR3 extends over 15 amino acids. Germline CDR1 reads SGHNT; CDR2 reads YYREEE (reference sequence). As DNA, the CDR3 is TGTGCCAGCAGCTTGGAGGGCGGACAGGTCTATGGCTACACCTTC. This sequence encodes CASSLEGGQVYGYTF.

The chain uses TRBV6-6 and TRBJ1-4; D gene uncertain. Trimming left V 2 bases short and J 5 bases short, with 9 bases between. The germline gives CDR1 MNHNY, CDR2 SVGAGI (reference sequence). The CDR3 is 14 residues long. Here the CDR3 reads CASSYPGLNEKLFF. The CDR3 DNA is TGTGCCAGCAGTTACCCCGGTCTAAATGAAAAACTGTTTTTT.

The chain carries TRBV4-1 and TRBJ2-1; the match to TRBD1 covers 10 bases. Trimming cost V 3 bases and J 8 bases; bases outside gene matches: 4. CDR1 and CDR2 from the germline V gene are MGHRA and YSYEKL. The CDR3 totals 14 residues. CDR3 sequence reads: CASSQGQGLDEQFF. CDR3 sequence (DNA): TGCGCCAGCAGCCAGGGACAGGGGCTAGATGAGCAGTTCTTC.

V is TRBV9 and J is TRBJ2-1; D is perhaps TRBD1 (5 bases). This CDR3 region has 16 residues. V lost 2 bases, J lost 1 base, and 13 bases lay in between. The germline V gene has CDR1 SGDLS and CDR2 YYNGEE. Here the CDR3 DNA reads TGTGCCAGCAGCGTCAGGGAAGGTTGGTCCTACAATGAGCAGTTCTTC. This codes for CASSVREGWSYNEQFF.

Regarding this clone: The sample has other DNA sequences that encode this CDR3 too. The genes are TRBV27 and TRBJ2-2, with D tentatively TRBD1 (6 bases). Per the germline V gene, CDR1 is MNHEY and CDR2 is SMNVEV (reference sequence). CDR3 length: 13 residues. Trimming took 6 bases from V and 6 from J, leaving 11 bases between them. The CDR3 bases are TGTGCCAGCAGCCTACAGGGCCCCGGGGAGCTGTTTTTT. Protein: CASSLQGPGELFF.